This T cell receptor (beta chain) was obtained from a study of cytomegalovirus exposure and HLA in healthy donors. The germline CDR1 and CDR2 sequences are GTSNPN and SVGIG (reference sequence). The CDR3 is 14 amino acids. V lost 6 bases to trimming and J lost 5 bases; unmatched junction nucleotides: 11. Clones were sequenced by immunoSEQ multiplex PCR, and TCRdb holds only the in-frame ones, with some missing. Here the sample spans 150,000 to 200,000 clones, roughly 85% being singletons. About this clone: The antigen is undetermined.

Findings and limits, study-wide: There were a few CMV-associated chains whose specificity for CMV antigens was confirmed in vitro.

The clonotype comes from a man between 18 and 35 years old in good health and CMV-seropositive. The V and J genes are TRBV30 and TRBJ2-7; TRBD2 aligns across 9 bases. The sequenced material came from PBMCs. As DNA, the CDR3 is TGTGCCTGCTCGAGGGCGGGGGGGCGAGACGAGCAGTACTTC. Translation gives CACSRAGGRDEQYF. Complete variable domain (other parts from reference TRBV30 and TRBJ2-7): SQTIHQWPATLVQPVGSPLSLECTVEGTSNPNLYWYRQAAGRGLQLLFYSVGIGQISSEVPQNLSASRPQDRQFILSSKKLLLSDSGFYLCACSRAGGRDEQYFGPGTRLTVT.